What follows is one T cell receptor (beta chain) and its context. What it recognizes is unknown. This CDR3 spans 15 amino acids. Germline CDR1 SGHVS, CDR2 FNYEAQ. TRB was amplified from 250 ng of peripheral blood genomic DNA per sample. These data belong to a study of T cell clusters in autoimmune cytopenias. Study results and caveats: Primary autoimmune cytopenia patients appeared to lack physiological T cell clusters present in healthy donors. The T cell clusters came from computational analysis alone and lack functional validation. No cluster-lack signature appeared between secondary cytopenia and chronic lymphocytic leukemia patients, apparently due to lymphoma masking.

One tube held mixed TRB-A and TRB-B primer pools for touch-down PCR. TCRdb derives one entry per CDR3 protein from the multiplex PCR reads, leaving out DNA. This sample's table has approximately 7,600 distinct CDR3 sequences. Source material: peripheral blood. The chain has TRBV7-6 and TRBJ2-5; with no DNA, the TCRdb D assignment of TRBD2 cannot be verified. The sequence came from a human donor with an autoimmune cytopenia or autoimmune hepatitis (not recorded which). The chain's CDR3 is CASSFNVLGQETQYF.